Below, 14 T cell receptor beta chains from the same sample are listed, as sequenced in a study of T cells in Graves' hyperthyroidism and ophthalmopathy. RNA transcripts yielded amplified TCR beta CDR3 regions. A set of HTBI primers served as the primers for a first-round RT-PCR of the TCR CDR3. Via MiXCR, TCRdb re-called the multiplex PCR reads, giving one row per CDR3 protein. The table shows around 580,000 distinct CDR3 sequences, with about 45% occurring only once. Sample: peripheral blood or thyroid tissue (not recorded which). The origin of the receptors is a woman aged 18-29 years with Graves' hyperthyroidism.

This clonotype was counted at least ten times. The chain carries TRBV24-1 and TRBJ2-5; 7 bases line up with TRBD1. Germline lookup yields CDR1 KGHDR and CDR2 SFDVKD. The trim removed 2 bases at V and 5 bases at J, leaving 10 bases unmatched. The CDR3 sequence is 16 residues long. CDR3 sequence (DNA): TGTGCCACCAGTGATTCTAGACAGGGTTCAGCGGAGACCCAGTACTTC. Its translation is CATSDSRQGSAETQYF.

Here the CDR3 DNA reads TGTGCCAGCAGCTTAGACAGGCGGGGATCGGAGACCCAGTACTTC. Translated, it gives CASSLDRRGSETQYF. The chain has TRBV7-3 and TRBJ2-5; D is perhaps TRBD1 or TRBD2 (6 bases each). V was cut by 2 bases and J by 5 bases, with 15 bases left in between. From germline, CDR1 is SGHTA and CDR2 FQGTGA. CDR3 length: 15 amino acids.

In its sample, this clonotype was seen many times. The genes are TRBV6-5 and TRBJ2-7; TRBD1 aligns across 9 bases. This CDR3 spans 12 amino acids. The V segment lost 0 bases and the J segment 11 bases; nucleotides outside the gene matches: 2. CDR1 and CDR2 from the germline V gene are MNHEY and SVGAGI. CDR3 coding DNA: TGTGCCAGCAGTTACTCCGGGGACAGGGAGTACTTC. The encoded protein is CASSYSGDREYF.

The chain carries TRBV20-1 and TRBJ2-5; 8 positions agree with TRBD2. The trim removed 0 bases at V and 3 bases at J, leaving 9 bases unmatched. The CDR3 is 16 amino acids. Germline V lookup: CDR1 DFQATT, CDR2 SNEGSKA (reference sequence). CDR3 sequence: CSARDPPGLGEETQYF. The CDR3 bases are TGCAGTGCTAGAGATCCCCCGGGACTAGGGGAAGAGACCCAGTACTTC.

The chain carries TRBV15 and TRBJ1-3; 8 bases are shared with TRBD1. V shed 6 bases and J 2 bases; nucleotides not matched to a gene: 9. Germline CDR1 LNHNV, CDR2 YYDKDF (reference sequence). The CDR3 extends over 16 amino acids. CDR3 DNA sequence: TGTGCCACCAGTCCGGACAGGGCGAACACTGGAAACACCATATATTTT. This encodes CATSPDRANTGNTIYF.

This chain links TRBV20-1 with TRBJ2-3; the D gene is possibly TRBD2 (5 bases). The CDR3 sequence is 13 residues long. The V and J ends lost 5 bases and 3 bases respectively, with 12 bases between them. Germline CDR1 reads DFQATT; CDR2 reads SNEGSKA (reference sequence). The CDR3 region is CSALGGETDTQYF. The CDR3 nucleotides are TGCAGTGCTCTTGGTGGGGAGACAGATACGCAGTATTTT.

CDR3: CASSQDGFMNTEAFF. CDR3 bases: TGTGCCAGCAGCCAAGATGGATTCATGAACACTGAAGCTTTCTTT. This rearrangement joins TRBV3-1 to TRBJ1-1; D is undetermined. The CDR3 is 15 residues long. Per the germline V gene, CDR1 is LGHDT and CDR2 is YNNKEL (reference sequence). V lost 0 bases to trimming and J lost 0 bases, with 8 bases between them.

J is TRBJ2-2 and V is TRBV4-1; the match to TRBD1 covers 9 bases. The V gene end was trimmed by 2 bases and the J gene end by 9 bases; junction bases not matched to a gene: 13. CDR1 and CDR2 (germline): MGHRA, YSYEKL. The CDR3 length is 17 residues. CDR3 in amino acids: CASSQPTTGGRHRELFF. CDR3 DNA sequence: TGCGCCAGCAGCCAACCAACGACAGGGGGTCGCCACCGGGAGCTGTTTTTT.

This clonotype was seen many times. The rearrangement links TRBV2 to TRBJ1-5, with D maybe TRBD1 (5 bases). V shed 10 bases and J shed 4 bases, with 20 bases lying between them. The CDR3 spans 15 residues. Germline V gene sequence: CDR1 SNHLY, CDR2 FYNNEI. Here the CDR3 reads CATTRTSGKNQPQHF. Written as DNA, the CDR3 is TGTGCCACCACAAGGACGTCAGGGAAAAATCAGCCCCAGCATTTT.

The V call is TRBV10-3, the J call TRBJ1-5; D gene unclear. From germline, CDR1 is ENHRY and CDR2 SYGVKD. V lost 5 bases, J lost 6 bases, and 8 bases lay in between. This CDR3 region has 12 residues. The CDR3 DNA is TGTGCCATCAGTAGTAGCGGTCAGCCCCAGCATTTT. Translation: CAISSSGQPQHF.

DNA of the CDR3: TGTGCCTGGAGTGGAAACCTCAATCAGCCCCAGCATTTT. Protein sequence: CAWSGNLNQPQHF. The chain is built from TRBV30 and TRBJ1-5; D gene unclear. The CDR3 consists of 13 residues. CDR1 and CDR2 (germline): GTSNPN, SVGIG (reference sequence). Trimming stripped 1 base from V and 3 bases from J, with 7 bases between.

This clonotype was counted many times. The rearrangement links TRBV6-5 to TRBJ1-5; TRBD1 aligns across 7 bases. Looked up from germline, CDR1 is MNHEY and CDR2 is SVGAGI. The CDR3 has 14 residues. V shed 5 bases, J shed 5 bases, and the junction held 6 bases outside the gene matches. DNA for the CDR3: TGTGCCAGCAGTCCATCCACAGGGGATCAGCCCCAGCATTTT. Encoded protein: CASSPSTGDQPQHF.

This chain uses TRBV7-6 with TRBJ2-7; a possible D gene is TRBD1 (6 bases). Germline V CDR1 and CDR2: SGHVS, FNYEAQ. Trimming took off 8 bases at V and 5 bases at J, with 13 bases between the two ends. The CDR3 spans 12 residues. The CDR3 DNA sequence: TGTGCCAGCTTTCAGGGGATTAACGAGCAGTACTTC. Protein sequence: CASFQGINEQYF.

This clonotype was recorded at least ten times. The rearrangement links TRBV7-2 to TRBJ2-2; 10 nucleotides agree with TRBD1. The CDR3 spans 15 residues. CDR1 and CDR2 from the germline V gene are SGHTA and FQGNSA. Trimming cost V 5 bases and J 7 bases; bases outside gene matches: 7. CDR3 region: CASSRDRGRNGELFF. DNA of the CDR3: TGTGCCAGCAGCCGAGACAGGGGGCGCAACGGGGAGCTGTTTTTT.